This T cell receptor beta chain was documented in a study of cytomegalovirus exposure and HLA in healthy donors. Findings and limits, study-wide: First-cohort TCR clusters were later found to tend to co-occur in the 120 or so validation repertoires. In vitro checks showed that three CMV-associated chains really do target CMV antigens.

As to this clone: No antigen is known for it.

The CDR3 has 14 amino acids. V lost 5 bases and J lost 4; bases outside the gene matches: 7. CDR1 and CDR2 (germline): SGHTA, FQGNSA. Method: immunoSEQ multiplex PCR; TCRdb's copy keeps in-frame clones and lacks some. The table shows roughly 70,000 clones, with roughly 95% occurring only once. Sequencing was performed on PBMCs. The receptor's source is a woman younger than 30 in good health and CMV-seropositive. The chain links TRBV7-2 to TRBJ1-2; 7 nucleotides line up with TRBD1. CDR3 loop: CASSVPGQSYGYTF. The CDR3 DNA follows: TGTGCCAGCAGCGTACCGGGACAGTCCTATGGCTACACCTTC.